One sample yielded the 25 T cell receptor beta chains listed below, sequenced in a study of identical twins. TCRdb ran MiXCR on the 5' RACE reads and lists one entry per CDR3 protein. The data show 650,000 to 750,000 distinct CDR3 sequences, approximately 22% seen once. This sample was shared with a second study, whose subject was T cells expressing NK-cell markers.

Sample: PBMCs. The receptors shown here come from a woman under 30 in good health.

The gene calls are TRBV10-1 and TRBJ2-7; D not certain. Trimming stripped 2 bases from V and 5 bases from J, with 10 bases between. Germline values: CDR1 WNHNN, CDR2 SYGVQD (reference sequence). CDR3 size: 13 residues. The CDR3 sequence: CASSEERAHEQYF. The CDR3 DNA reads TGCGCCAGCAGTGAGGAGCGAGCCCACGAGCAGTACTTC.

This clonotype has at least ten counts. This chain joins TRBV20-1 and TRBJ1-6; no firm D call. The germline V and J ends were trimmed by 6 bases and 10 bases, with 13 bases remaining between them. This CDR3 spans 12 amino acids. Germline V CDR1 and CDR2: DFQATT, SNEGSKA (reference sequence). This CDR3 reads CSASRWNSPLHF. The CDR3 DNA reads as TGCAGTGCCAGCAGGTGGAACTCACCCCTCCACTTT.

This clonotype was observed a few times. The chain carries TRBV20-1 and TRBJ2-7; D gene unclear. This CDR3 is 12 amino acids long. CDR1 and CDR2 from the germline V gene are DFQATT and SNEGSKA (reference sequence). V was trimmed by 5 bases and J by 5 bases, leaving 13 bases between them. The CDR3 protein is CSALRPRDEQYF. CDR3 DNA: TGCAGTGCTCTCCGGCCCCGCGACGAGCAGTACTTC.

The chain recombines TRBV7-6 with TRBJ2-1, with 11 bases lining up with TRBD2. The trim removed 9 bases at V and 3 bases at J, leaving 10 bases unmatched. From germline, CDR1 is SGHVS and CDR2 FNYEAQ. The CDR3 is 16 residues long. This CDR3 reads CASTTPGTSGYNEQFF. As DNA, the CDR3 is TGTGCCAGTACAACTCCGGGGACTAGCGGCTACAATGAGCAGTTCTTC.

The chain uses TRBV27 and TRBJ1-2; D call uncertain. There are 14 residues in the CDR3. CDR1 is MNHEY and CDR2 is SMNVEV in the germline V gene (reference sequence). V was clipped by 4 bases and J by 4 bases, with 13 bases between them. CDR3 in amino acids: CASSSLDRSYGYTF. As DNA, the CDR3 is TGTGCCAGCAGTTCTCTGGACCGATCCTATGGCTACACCTTC.

This clonotype came up a few times. The J gene is TRBJ1-1, the V gene TRBV18; D is ambiguous. V lost 3 bases and J lost 5, with 13 bases in between. Germline V gene lookup returns CDR1 KGHSH and CDR2 LQKENI. This CDR3 spans 14 amino acids. The CDR3 sequence is CASSPITRETEAFF. CDR3 sequence (DNA): TGTGCCAGCTCACCGATTACTAGGGAAACTGAAGCTTTCTTT.

The rearrangement uses TRBV20-1 and TRBJ1-3; no definite D call. There are 14 residues in the CDR3. Trimming cost V 6 bases and J 0 bases, with 12 bases left between them. CDR1 DFQATT and CDR2 SNEGSKA come from the germline V gene (reference sequence). As DNA, the CDR3 is TGCAGTGCCGCACTCCTGACCTCTGGAAACACCATATATTTT. Translating gives CSAALLTSGNTIYF.

The J gene is TRBJ2-7, the V gene TRBV5-5, with D possibly TRBD2 on 5 matching bases. There are 15 residues in the CDR3. V was pared by 0 bases and J by 1 base, with 11 bases between. Germline V gives CDR1 SGHKS, CDR2 YYEKEE (reference sequence). CDR3 protein: CASSLERVGSYEQYF. The CDR3 DNA sequence: TGTGCCAGCAGCTTGGAGAGGGTCGGTTCCTACGAGCAGTACTTC.

This clonotype was counted only a few times. This chain connects TRBV10-3 to TRBJ1-1; 8 nucleotides match TRBD1. This CDR3 comprises 13 residues. Germline CDR1 and CDR2: ENHRY and SYGVKD. The J segment lost 4 bases and the V segment lost 8 bases, leaving 6 bases of the junction unmatched. In DNA, the CDR3 is TGTGCCATCGGACAGGGACAGATCACTGAAGCTTTCTTT. As protein: CAIGQGQITEAFF.

This clonotype was counted between two and nine times. The chain couples TRBV5-1 to TRBJ2-2; no clear D. The CDR3 is made up of 14 amino acids. Germline CDR1 SGHRS, CDR2 YFSETQ. V was trimmed by 4 bases and J by 2 bases, leaving 9 bases between them. The CDR3: CASSSQSNTGELFF. The CDR3 region has the DNA TGCGCCAGCAGCAGCCAGTCCAACACCGGGGAGCTGTTTTTT.

The chain employs TRBV12-3 or TRBV12-4 and TRBJ2-5; a possible D gene is TRBD1 (6 bases). V lost 1 base to trimming and J lost 2 bases, with 17 bases between them. The CDR3 has 17 residues. CDR3 in amino acids: CASSLEIGAGVQETQYF. The CDR3 DNA is TGTGCCAGCAGTTTAGAGATCGGGGCAGGGGTGCAAGAGACCCAGTACTTC.

In its sample, this clonotype was seen a few times. This sequence joins TRBV20-1 and TRBJ1-5; TRBD1 is a possible D gene (6 bases). Trimming removed 5 bases from V and 5 bases from J, with 16 bases in between. The germline CDR1 and CDR2 sequences are DFQATT and SNEGSKA (reference sequence). This CDR3 is 14 amino acids long. CDR3 amino acids: CSASRQVRDQPQHF. The DNA for the CDR3 is TGCAGTGCTTCTAGACAGGTTCGGGATCAGCCCCAGCATTTT.

Only a few counts were recorded for this clonotype. The chain is built from TRBV5-1 and TRBJ1-4; TRBD1 might be the D (6 bases). CDR1 and CDR2 from the germline V gene are SGHRS and YFSETQ. V gave up 3 bases and J gave up 6 bases, with 9 bases separating them. This CDR3 has 13 amino acids. CDR3 in DNA: TGCGCCAGCAGCTCGTGGACAGATGAAAAACTGTTTTTT. Translation: CASSSWTDEKLFF.

The chain has TRBV12-3 or TRBV12-4 and TRBJ2-7, with unresolved D. The ends were cut back, 3 bases at V and 5 bases at J, with 14 bases in the middle. There are 14 residues in the CDR3. CDR3 DNA sequence: TGTGCCAGCAGTTTCCGGACCGGAACTCACGAGCAGTACTTC. Translated: CASSFRTGTHEQYF.

CDR3 in amino acids: CSAISGFDNEQFF. CDR3 nucleotide sequence: TGCAGTGCTATTAGCGGTTTCGACAATGAGCAGTTCTTC. The chain employs TRBV20-1 and TRBJ2-1, with D maybe TRBD2 (6 bases). The CDR3 consists of 13 residues. Germline V gene lookup returns CDR1 DFQATT and CDR2 SNEGSKA (reference sequence). Trimming removed 4 bases from V and 5 bases from J, with 12 bases in between.

This clonotype was seen many times. This chain uses TRBV5-1 with TRBJ2-1; TRBD2 agrees at 11 bases. CDR1 is SGHRS, CDR2 YFSETQ, per germline. The CDR3 length is 15 residues. Trimming removed 0 bases from V and 6 bases from J; junction bases left unmatched: 2. The CDR3: CASSLALAGGNEQFF. In DNA form, the CDR3 reads TGCGCCAGCAGCTTGGCCCTAGCGGGGGGCAATGAGCAGTTCTTC.

This clonotype was seen a handful of times. The gene calls are TRBV10-3 and TRBJ2-1; 14 nucleotides line up with TRBD2. The CDR3 contains 15 residues. Losses at the gene ends were 6 bases for V and 6 bases for J; bases not matched to a gene: 4. Germline-derived CDR1 and CDR2 are ENHRY and SYGVKD. The CDR3 sequence: CAIRQTSGGANEQFF. CDR3 bases: TGTGCCATCAGGCAGACTAGCGGGGGGGCCAATGAGCAGTTCTTC.

This rearrangement joins TRBV3-1 to TRBJ1-3; 7 bases align to TRBD1. CDR1 is LGHDT and CDR2 is YNNKEL in the germline V gene (reference sequence). The CDR3 contains 14 residues. V lost 4 bases and J lost 3; bases outside the gene matches: 3. CDR3 nucleotide sequence: TGTGCCAGCAGCCTGAGACAGGGTGGAAACACCATATATTTT. Amino acid sequence: CASSLRQGGNTIYF.

The sample holds many counts of this clonotype. This chain links TRBV6-1 with TRBJ2-7, with 11 nucleotides matching TRBD2. This CDR3 is 15 amino acids long. The germline CDR1 and CDR2 sequences are MNHNS and SASEGT. With 2 bases clipped from V and 6 bases from J, the junction kept 6 bases outside the gene matches. DNA of the CDR3: TGTGCCAGCAGTGAAACAGCACTAGCGGGGGCCGAGCAGTACTTC. Protein sequence: CASSETALAGAEQYF.

The V gene is TRBV2, the J gene TRBJ2-2; D not certain. Germline CDR1 SNHLY, CDR2 FYNNEI. The CDR3 is made up of 14 amino acids. Trimming took 4 bases from V and 4 from J, leaving 10 bases between them. The CDR3 nucleotides are TGTGCCAGCAGTGCCATAGGCCCCACCGGGGAGCTGTTTTTT. As protein: CASSAIGPTGELFF. The variable domain in full, completed from reference TRBV2 and TRBJ2-2, reads EPEVTQTPSHQVTQMGQEVILRCVPISNHLYFYWYRQILGQKVEFLVSFYNNEISEKSEIFDDQFSVERPDGSNFTLKIRSTKLEDSAMYFCASSAIGPTGELFFGEGSRLTVL.

The CDR3 nucleotides are TGTGCCTGGAGGGATCCTTTGCGGGGGACCTACGAGCAGTACTTC. Translated, it gives CAWRDPLRGTYEQYF. The rearrangement joins TRBV30 to TRBJ2-7; TRBD2 agrees at 7 bases. The CDR3 sequence is 15 residues long. V lost 3 bases and J lost 2; bases outside the gene matches: 10. The germline V gene has CDR1 GTSNPN and CDR2 SVGIG (reference sequence).

The sample holds a few counts of this clonotype. The chain employs TRBV12-3 or TRBV12-4 and TRBJ2-4; D unresolved. V lost 6 bases and J lost 7, with 13 bases in between. The CDR3 contains 13 residues. The CDR3 here is CASSLNPFNIQYF. The DNA for the CDR3 is TGTGCCAGCAGCTTGAACCCCTTCAACATTCAGTACTTC.

The sample holds many counts of this clonotype. CDR3 in amino acids: CSATRGTSGHTGELFF. CDR3 coding DNA: TGCAGTGCCACCCGTGGGACTAGCGGTCACACCGGGGAGCTGTTTTTT. The chain has TRBV20-1 and TRBJ2-2; TRBD2 matches 11 bases. The CDR3 length is 16 residues. CDR1 DFQATT and CDR2 SNEGSKA come from the germline V gene (reference sequence). The trim removed 6 bases at V and 3 bases at J, leaving 9 bases unmatched.

The chain is built from TRBV29-1 and TRBJ1-1; D remains unclear. V was trimmed by 6 bases and J by 5 bases, leaving 13 bases between them. Per the germline V gene, CDR1 is SQVTM and CDR2 is ANQGSEA. This CDR3 is 12 amino acids long. The CDR3 here is CSVNDGETEAFF. Here the CDR3 DNA reads TGCAGCGTAAATGACGGTGAAACTGAAGCTTTCTTT.

The chain joins TRBV10-3 to TRBJ1-1; D unresolved. Trimming took 10 bases from V and 8 from J, leaving 11 bases between them. The CDR3 is 10 residues long. The germline CDR1 and CDR2 sequences are ENHRY and SYGVKD. The CDR3 DNA reads TGTGCCAGACTTTATCCAGAAGCTTTCTTT. Its protein product is CARLYPEAFF.